This T cell receptor (beta chain) was found in a study of blood T cell repertoires in COVID-19. This clone turned up a few times. Produced via immunoSEQ multiplex PCR; TCRdb's table is partial and in-frame only. The repertoire consists of more than 150,000 clones, with under 85% occurring once and the leading ten covering 9.8%. Sequenced sample: peripheral blood. This TCR derives from a woman aged 80 or over with acute or convalescent COVID-19.

Here the CDR3 DNA reads TGTGCCAGCAGCCTGGGACAGGGTTACACTGAAGCTTTCTTT. Translation: CASSLGQGYTEAFF. The chain joins TRBV11-1 to TRBJ1-1, with 9 bases matching TRBD1. This CDR3 spans 14 amino acids. Germline trimming cut 5 bases from V and 3 bases from J; bases unmatched to any gene: 4. Germline V gene sequence: CDR1 SGHAT, CDR2 FQDESV (reference sequence). The whole variable domain, filled in from reference TRBV11-1 and TRBJ1-1, reads EAEVAQSPRYKITEKSQAVAFWCDPISGHATLYWYRQILGQGPELLVQFQDESVVDDSQLPKDRFSAERLKGVDSTLKIQPAELGDSAMYLCASSLGQGYTEAFFGQGTRLTVV.